Listed below are T cell receptor beta chains from one sample, sequenced in a study of blood T cell repertoires in COVID-19. Using immunoSEQ multiplex PCR, the repertoire was profiled, and TCRdb retains in-frame clones only, with some absent. This table holds roughly 250,000 clones, about four fifths found once. Sequences were obtained from peripheral blood. The receptors stem from an older person with COVID-19, enrolled during active disease. CDR3s include the opening cysteine and the closing phenylalanine or tryptophan. A D gene is named only where the DNA matches it firmly. Size is omitted from some rows. Given values are once, few, many or a class for expanded clones.

D	V	size	J	CDR3	DNA
NA	TRBV9	few	TRBJ1-2	CASSGSSYGYTF	TGTGCCAGCAGCGGCTCTAGCTATGGCTACACCTTC
NA	TRBV3-1/TRBV3-2	NA	TRBJ2-2	CASSQEGRGAGGELFF	TGTGCCAGCAGCCAAGAGGGTCGGGGGGCTGGCGGGGAGCTGTTTTTT
TRBD1	TRBV6-4	NA	TRBJ1-5	CASPGQRSNQPQHF	TGTGCCAGCCCGGGACAGCGTAGCAATCAGCCCCAGCATTTT
NA	TRBV27	NA	TRBJ2-5	CASSLSSNQETQYF	TGTGCCAGCAGTTTATCCAGTAACCAAGAGACCCAGTACTTC
NA	TRBV5-1	NA	TRBJ1-1	CASSLRPQDEAFF	TGCGCCAGCAGCTTGCGGCCGCAGGATGAAGCTTTCTTT
NA	TRBV9	NA	TRBJ2-3	CASSVAQGDTQYF	TGTGCCAGCAGCGTAGCCCAGGGTGATACGCAGTATTTT
TRBD1	TRBV19	NA	TRBJ1-5	CASSITGDQPQHF	TGTGCCAGTAGTATTACAGGGGATCAGCCCCAGCATTTT
TRBD1	TRBV27	NA	TRBJ1-1	CASSLWVGTGLTEAFF	TGTGCCAGCAGTTTATGGGTGGGGACAGGGTTGACTGAAGCTTTCTTT
TRBD1	TRBV4-3	NA	TRBJ2-1	CASRGVGQGNNEQFF	TGCGCCAGCAGGGGGGTGGGACAGGGCAACAATGAGCAGTTCTTC
TRBD2	TRBV27	NA	TRBJ2-1	CASSLERGRWNEQFF	TGTGCCAGCAGTCTCGAGCGGGGGAGGTGGAATGAGCAGTTCTTC
NA	TRBV4-3	NA	TRBJ2-1	CASSQLRGEGGEQFF	TGCGCCAGCAGCCAATTAAGAGGGGAGGGGGGTGAGCAGTTCTTC
NA	TRBV2	NA	TRBJ1-6	CASSEPGRAASPLHF	TGTGCCAGCAGTGAGCCCGGCAGGGCGGCTTCACCCCTCCACTTT
TRBD1	TRBV5-8	NA	TRBJ1-3	CASGRGTEAGNTIYF	TGTGCCAGCGGTAGGGGGACAGAAGCTGGAAACACCATATATTTT
TRBD1	TRBV5-5	NA	TRBJ1-2	CASSFQDRGHGYTF	TGTGCCAGCAGCTTCCAGGACAGGGGGCATGGCTACACCTTC
TRBD2	TRBV7-2	once	TRBJ2-2	CASSWQGGRNTGELFF	TGTGCCAGCAGCTGGCAGGGAGGGAGGAACACCGGGGAGCTGTTTTTT
TRBD1	TRBV5-6	NA	TRBJ1-2	CASSFQAEMWTGRYGYTF	TGTGCCAGCAGCTTCCAAGCCGAGATGTGGACAGGGCGATATGGCTACACCTTC
NA	TRBV4-1	NA	TRBJ2-2	CASSQDMLTGTFKTGELFF	TGCGCCAGCAGCCAAGACATGTTAACCGGGACATTTAAGACCGGGGAGCTGTTTTTT
NA	TRBV28	NA	TRBJ1-5	CASLPRDSNQPQHF	TGTGCCAGCCTTCCTCGCGATAGCAATCAGCCCCAGCATTTT
NA	TRBV12-3/TRBV12-4	NA	TRBJ2-3	CASSLVLTDTQYF	TGTGCCAGCAGTTTGGTACTCACAGATACGCAGTATTTT
TRBD2	TRBV6-6	NA	TRBJ2-1	CASRLAIDNEQFF	TGTGCCAGCAGACTAGCGATCGACAATGAGCAGTTCTTC
TRBD2	TRBV19	NA	TRBJ2-2	CASSLGGSTGELFF	TGTGCCAGTAGTCTAGGCGGGAGCACCGGGGAGCTGTTTTTT
NA	TRBV18	NA	TRBJ1-1	CASSQRSDTEAFF	TGTGCCAGCTCCCAGAGGTCGGACACTGAAGCTTTCTTT
TRBD2	TRBV6-5	NA	TRBJ2-3	CASSYSAGAVDTQYF	TGTGCCAGCAGTTACTCAGCGGGAGCGGTAGATACGCAGTATTTT
NA	TRBV18	NA	TRBJ1-2	CASSPSGEGFYGYTF	TGTGCCAGCTCACCAAGCGGGGAAGGGTTCTATGGCTACACCTTC
NA	TRBV5-1	NA	TRBJ2-2	CASSLDYNTGELFF	TGCGCCAGCAGCTTGGACTACAACACCGGGGAGCTGTTTTTT
NA	TRBV28	NA	TRBJ2-7	CASRGGERMGEQYF	TGTGCCAGCAGGGGCGGGGAAAGAATGGGGGAGCAGTACTTC
TRBD2	TRBV5-1	NA	TRBJ2-1	CASSLGSGGGNEQFF	TGCGCCAGCAGCTTGGGCAGCGGGGGCGGGAATGAGCAGTTCTTC